The clone carrying this T cell receptor beta chain was seen at least ten times. Its matching antigen is unknown. Patients selected for sequencing had displayed CD8+CD57+ cell expansion by flow cytometry. Patients were untreated when blood was sampled. This entry comes from a study of CD8+CD57+ T cells in acquired aplastic anemia. Study-level points and caveats: Controls and patients did not differ significantly in CD8+ Simpson's diversity. The same twenty-nine CD8+ CDR3 sequences occurred in patients and in controls.

V was cut by 7 bases and J by 4 bases, with 17 bases left in between. The CDR3 extends over 15 amino acids. Germline V gene sequence: CDR1 LNHDA, CDR2 SQIVND (reference sequence). CDR3 and TCR beta VDJ profiling relied on genomic DNA as the template. TCRdb reprocessed the reads via MiXCR and lists one record per CDR3 protein. The sample consists of about 160,000 distinct CDR3 sequences, over 70% of them appearing once. The clonotype was recovered from a human donor with aplastic anemia. V is TRBV19 and J is TRBJ1-5; TRBD1 is a possible D gene (6 bases). Input material: sorted CD4+, CD8+, or CD8+CD57+ T cells (not recorded which) from PBMCs. The CDR3 sequence: CASTPQGPTNQPQHF. In DNA, the CDR3 is TGTGCCAGTACCCCACAGGGACCCACTAATCAGCCCCAGCATTTT.